Given below is one T cell receptor beta chain in context. Its cognate antigen is unknown. TCR beta VDJ and CDR3 profiling used genomic DNA as template. TCRdb redid the calling of the reads with MiXCR, one entry per CDR3 protein. The sample records hundreds of thousands of distinct CDR3 sequences, about a third being singletons. The data were obtained in a study of CD8+CD57+ T cells in acquired aplastic anemia. The wider study: Average DNA yield from sorted CD4+ and CD8+ cells was roughly 3.1 ug. Study-wide results and caveats: Overlap between patients and controls comprised about 28 CD8+ CDR3 sequences.

With 5 bases clipped from V and 7 bases from J, the junction kept 7 bases outside the gene matches. CDR1 and CDR2 (germline): SGHTA, FQGNSA. The CDR3 length is 15 residues. An expansion of CD8+CD57+ cells by flow cytometry had been shown in patients chosen for sequencing. The patients all had a severe acquired aplastic anemia diagnosis. The study sampled blood from patients who had received no therapy. The V and J genes are TRBV7-2 and TRBJ2-1, with 11 bases fitting TRBD2. Specimen: sorted CD4+, CD8+, or CD8+CD57+ T cells (not recorded which) from PBMCs. The sequence was collected from a human donor with aplastic anemia. CDR3 protein: CASSRSSGGYNEQFF. In nucleotides, the CDR3 is TGTGCCAGCAGCCGGTCTAGCGGGGGGTATAATGAGCAGTTCTTC.